These T cell receptor beta chains were read from a single sample in a study of CD8 T cells in ankylosing spondylitis. TCRdb redid the calling of the 5' RACE reads with MiXCR, one entry per CDR3 protein. The data show 400,000 or so distinct CDR3 sequences, 25% to 30% seen once. Input material: blood, either unsorted or a sorted T cell fraction (not recorded which). Every receptor here comes from a male donor with ankylosing spondylitis. CDR3s include the opening cysteine and the closing phenylalanine or tryptophan. A D gene is named only where the DNA matches it firmly. Part of the rows lack a size; the others show once, few, many or a class for expanded clones.

J gene: TRBJ1-3
D gene: TRBD1
V gene: TRBV20-1
clone size: few
CDR3 protein: CSARDQRQGASGNTIYF
CDR3 DNA: TGCAGTGCTAGAGATCAAAGGCAGGGGGCGAGTGGAAACACCATATATTTT

J gene: TRBJ2-1
D gene: .
V gene: TRBV5-6
clone size: .
CDR3 protein: CASSLDGIQSNEQFF
CDR3 DNA: TGTGCCAGCAGCTTGGACGGGATCCAGAGTAATGAGCAGTTCTTC

J gene: TRBJ2-1
D gene: .
V gene: TRBV19
clone size: .
CDR3 protein: CASSIRGDSYNEQFF
CDR3 DNA: TGTGCCAGTAGTATCAGGGGGGACTCCTACAATGAGCAGTTCTTC

J gene: TRBJ2-1
D gene: TRBD2
V gene: TRBV7-9
clone size: .
CDR3 protein: CASSPPGTRGLGEQFF
CDR3 DNA: TGTGCCAGCAGCCCACCCGGGACTAGAGGACTTGGTGAGCAGTTCTTC

J gene: TRBJ2-5
D gene: TRBD2
V gene: TRBV20-1
clone size: many
CDR3 protein: CSARARGLAAMGAQYF
CDR3 DNA: TGCAGTGCTAGAGCCCGGGGACTAGCGGCGATGGGGGCCCAGTACTTC

J gene: TRBJ2-1
D gene: .
V gene: TRBV5-1
clone size: many
CDR3 protein: CASSLVRRNNEQFF
CDR3 DNA: TGCGCCAGCAGCTTGGTTAGGAGAAACAATGAGCAGTTCTTC

J gene: TRBJ1-2
D gene: .
V gene: TRBV18
clone size: few
CDR3 protein: CASSPLGGGTDGYTF
CDR3 DNA: TGTGCCAGCTCACCCCTTGGGGGAGGAACTGATGGCTACACCTTC

J gene: TRBJ2-3
D gene: .
V gene: TRBV20-1
clone size: .
CDR3 protein: CSARGGISTDTQYF
CDR3 DNA: TGCAGTGCTAGAGGCGGGATTTCCACAGATACGCAGTATTTT

J gene: TRBJ1-5
D gene: TRBD1
V gene: TRBV11-2
clone size: few
CDR3 protein: CASSSRGGTGVLHQPQHF
CDR3 DNA: TGTGCCAGCAGTTCTCGTGGCGGGACAGGGGTCCTCCATCAGCCCCAGCATTTT

J gene: TRBJ2-3
D gene: TRBD2
V gene: TRBV2
clone size: .
CDR3 protein: CARSGTSGNTDTQYF
CDR3 DNA: TGTGCCAGAAGTGGGACTAGCGGCAACACAGATACGCAGTATTTT

J gene: TRBJ2-3
D gene: .
V gene: TRBV10-2
clone size: .
CDR3 protein: CASRGPLGGTDTQYF
CDR3 DNA: TGCGCCAGCAGAGGACCACTCGGGGGCACAGATACGCAGTATTTT

J gene: TRBJ2-5
D gene: .
V gene: TRBV19
clone size: .
CDR3 protein: CASSIRRSETQYF
CDR3 DNA: TGTGCCAGTAGTATAAGAAGGTCGGAGACCCAGTACTTC

J gene: TRBJ2-2
D gene: .
V gene: TRBV12-3/TRBV12-4
clone size: .
CDR3 protein: CASSSYGGGNTGELFF
CDR3 DNA: TGTGCCAGCAGTTCGTACGGGGGAGGGAACACCGGGGAGCTGTTTTTT

J gene: TRBJ1-3
D gene: .
V gene: TRBV5-6
clone size: .
CDR3 protein: CASTFGATSGNTIYF
CDR3 DNA: TGTGCCAGCACCTTCGGCGCAACCTCTGGAAACACCATATATTTT

J gene: TRBJ1-4
D gene: TRBD1
V gene: TRBV12-3/TRBV12-4
clone size: few
CDR3 protein: CASSRHSGQGANEKLFF
CDR3 DNA: TGTGCCAGCAGCCGCCATTCCGGACAGGGAGCTAATGAAAAACTGTTTTTT

J gene: TRBJ2-1
D gene: TRBD2
V gene: TRBV5-6
clone size: many
CDR3 protein: CASSPDSGSSYNEQFF
CDR3 DNA: TGTGCCAGCAGCCCAGATAGCGGGAGTTCCTACAATGAGCAGTTCTTC

J gene: TRBJ2-7
D gene: .
V gene: TRBV27
clone size: many
CDR3 protein: CASSFYRGYEQYF
CDR3 DNA: TGTGCCAGCAGTTTCTATCGGGGGTACGAGCAGTACTTC

J gene: TRBJ1-6
D gene: TRBD1
V gene: TRBV11-2
clone size: many
CDR3 protein: CASSQSGQGPSPLHF
CDR3 DNA: TGTGCCAGCAGCCAAAGCGGACAGGGCCCTTCACCCCTCCACTTT

J gene: TRBJ1-2
D gene: TRBD1
V gene: TRBV27
clone size: .
CDR3 protein: CASSSRDSYGYTF
CDR3 DNA: TGTGCCAGCAGCTCCCGGGACAGCTATGGCTACACCTTC

J gene: TRBJ1-2
D gene: .
V gene: TRBV28
clone size: few
CDR3 protein: CASTEQGYNYGYTF
CDR3 DNA: TGTGCCAGCACGGAGCAGGGATATAACTATGGCTACACCTTC

J gene: TRBJ1-2
D gene: .
V gene: TRBV20-1
clone size: .
CDR3 protein: CSARPDSSYGYTF
CDR3 DNA: TGCAGTGCTAGACCGGACAGTAGCTATGGCTACACCTTC

J gene: TRBJ1-1
D gene: TRBD1
V gene: TRBV24-1
clone size: .
CDR3 protein: CATSYRGTEAFF
CDR3 DNA: TGTGCCACCAGCTACAGGGGCACTGAAGCTTTCTTT

J gene: TRBJ2-4
D gene: .
V gene: TRBV3-1
clone size: few
CDR3 protein: CASSQVPPDIQYF
CDR3 DNA: TGTGCCAGCAGCCAAGTCCCGCCGGACATTCAGTACTTC

J gene: TRBJ2-1
D gene: .
V gene: TRBV5-1
clone size: many
CDR3 protein: CASSWGLASASSYNEQFF
CDR3 DNA: TGCGCCAGCAGCTGGGGACTTGCTAGCGCGAGCTCCTACAATGAGCAGTTCTTC

J gene: TRBJ1-5
D gene: .
V gene: TRBV6-1
clone size: .
CDR3 protein: CASRAGTKGRNQPQHF
CDR3 DNA: TGTGCCAGCAGGGCCGGGACAAAAGGGCGCAATCAGCCCCAGCATTTT

J gene: TRBJ2-3
D gene: TRBD2
V gene: TRBV6-1
clone size: .
CDR3 protein: CASSRRDSGSADTQYF
CDR3 DNA: TGTGCCAGCAGCCGGCGTGATAGCGGGAGTGCAGATACGCAGTATTTT

J gene: TRBJ2-2
D gene: .
V gene: TRBV5-1
clone size: many
CDR3 protein: CASSAGTANTGELFF
CDR3 DNA: TGCGCCAGCAGCGCCGGGACGGCGAACACCGGGGAGCTGTTTTTT

J gene: TRBJ2-7
D gene: TRBD2
V gene: TRBV20-1
clone size: .
CDR3 protein: CSARSLAGGTYEQYF
CDR3 DNA: TGCAGTGCTAGGTCACTAGCGGGAGGTACCTACGAGCAGTACTTC

J gene: TRBJ1-1
D gene: .
V gene: TRBV12-3/TRBV12-4
clone size: .
CDR3 protein: CASTRPGRATEAFF
CDR3 DNA: TGTGCTTCAACTCGCCCCGGCAGGGCCACTGAAGCTTTCTTT

J gene: TRBJ2-5
D gene: .
V gene: TRBV14
clone size: many
CDR3 protein: CASSQSQNGETQYF
CDR3 DNA: TGTGCCAGCAGCCAGTCCCAGAATGGAGAGACCCAGTACTTC

J gene: TRBJ2-3
D gene: .
V gene: TRBV20-1
clone size: .
CDR3 protein: CSARADWDTQYF
CDR3 DNA: TGCAGTGCTAGAGCTGATTGGGATACGCAGTATTTT

J gene: TRBJ2-3
D gene: .
V gene: TRBV24-1
clone size: .
CDR3 protein: CATSDPREGGDTQYF
CDR3 DNA: TGTGCCACCAGTGACCCCCGGGAAGGGGGGGATACGCAGTATTTT

J gene: TRBJ1-1
D gene: .
V gene: TRBV7-2
clone size: few
CDR3 protein: CASSLATLNTEAFF
CDR3 DNA: TGTGCCAGCAGCTTGGCGACACTGAACACTGAAGCTTTCTTT

J gene: TRBJ2-4
D gene: .
V gene: TRBV18
clone size: many
CDR3 protein: CASSPRRGQNIQYF
CDR3 DNA: TGTGCCAGCTCACCGAGGAGGGGGCAAAACATTCAGTACTTC

J gene: TRBJ1-2
D gene: .
V gene: TRBV7-2
clone size: once
CDR3 protein: CASSLQTLVANYGYTF
CDR3 DNA: TGTGCCAGCAGCCTACAGACCCTCGTCGCTAACTATGGCTACACCTTC